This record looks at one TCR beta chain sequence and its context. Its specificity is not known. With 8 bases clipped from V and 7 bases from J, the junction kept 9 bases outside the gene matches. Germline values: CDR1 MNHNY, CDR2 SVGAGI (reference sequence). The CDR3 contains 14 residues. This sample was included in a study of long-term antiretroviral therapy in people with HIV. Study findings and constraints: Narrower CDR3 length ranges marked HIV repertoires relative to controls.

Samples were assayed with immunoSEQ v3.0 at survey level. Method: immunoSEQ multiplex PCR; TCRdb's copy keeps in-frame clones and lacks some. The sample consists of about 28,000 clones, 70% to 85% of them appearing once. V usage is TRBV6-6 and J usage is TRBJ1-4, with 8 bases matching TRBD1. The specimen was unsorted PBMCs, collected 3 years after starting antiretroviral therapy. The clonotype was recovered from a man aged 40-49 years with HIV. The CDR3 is CASGSRGPSEKLFF. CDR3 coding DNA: TGTGCCAGCGGCAGCAGGGGGCCGAGTGAAAAACTGTTTTTT.